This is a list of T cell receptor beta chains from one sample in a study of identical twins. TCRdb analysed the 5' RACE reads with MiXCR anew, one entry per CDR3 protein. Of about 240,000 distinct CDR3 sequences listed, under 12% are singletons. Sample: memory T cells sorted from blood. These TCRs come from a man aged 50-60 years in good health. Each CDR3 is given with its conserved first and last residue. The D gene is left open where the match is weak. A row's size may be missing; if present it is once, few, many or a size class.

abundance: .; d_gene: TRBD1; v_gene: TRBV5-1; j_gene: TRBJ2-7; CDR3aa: CASSLWGTAQNYEQYF; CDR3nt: TGCGCCAGCAGCTTGTGGGGGACAGCCCAAAACTACGAGCAGTACTTC
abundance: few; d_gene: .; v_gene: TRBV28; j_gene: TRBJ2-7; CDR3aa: CASRNTGTYEQYF; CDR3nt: TGTGCCAGCAGGAACACAGGGACATACGAGCAGTACTTC
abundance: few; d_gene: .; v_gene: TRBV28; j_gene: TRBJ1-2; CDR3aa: CASSSTRGMGYTF; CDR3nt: TGTGCCAGCAGTTCGACCCGCGGCATGGGCTACACCTTC
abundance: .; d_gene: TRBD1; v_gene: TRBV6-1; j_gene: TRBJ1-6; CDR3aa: CASKGDRGYNSPLHF; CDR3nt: TGTGCCAGCAAGGGGGACAGGGGGTATAATTCACCCCTCCACTTT
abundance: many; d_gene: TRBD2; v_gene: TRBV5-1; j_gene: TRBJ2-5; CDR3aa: CASSYDGRAAETQYF; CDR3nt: TGCGCCAGCAGCTATGACGGGAGGGCCGCGGAGACCCAGTACTTC
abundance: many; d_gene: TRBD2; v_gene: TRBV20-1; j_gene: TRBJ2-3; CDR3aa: CSADTSGSNTQYF; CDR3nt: TGCAGTGCGGATACTAGCGGGAGTAATACGCAGTATTTT
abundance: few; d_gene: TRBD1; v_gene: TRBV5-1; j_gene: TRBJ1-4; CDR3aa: CASSPTGATNEKLFF; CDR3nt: TGCGCCAGCAGCCCTACAGGGGCAACTAATGAAAAACTGTTTTTT
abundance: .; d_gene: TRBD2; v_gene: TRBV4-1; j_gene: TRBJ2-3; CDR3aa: CASSPYVSGRTDTQYF; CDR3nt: TGCGCCAGCAGCCCGTATGTTAGCGGGAGAACAGATACGCAGTATTTT
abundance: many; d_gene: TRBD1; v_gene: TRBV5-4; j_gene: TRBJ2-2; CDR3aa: CASSRGAGGTGELFF; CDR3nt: TGTGCCAGCAGCAGAGGCGCAGGGGGCACCGGGGAGCTGTTTTTT
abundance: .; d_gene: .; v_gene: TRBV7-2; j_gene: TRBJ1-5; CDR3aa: CASSLLAGRDQPQHF; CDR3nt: TGTGCCAGCAGCTTGTTAGCGGGAAGAGATCAGCCCCAGCATTTT
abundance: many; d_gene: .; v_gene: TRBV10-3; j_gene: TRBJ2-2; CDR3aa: CAIRDFTGIGRRTGELFF; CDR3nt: TGTGCCATCAGGGACTTTACAGGGATTGGTAGACGGACCGGGGAGCTGTTTTTT
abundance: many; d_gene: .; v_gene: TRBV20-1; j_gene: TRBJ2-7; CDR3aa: CSAYRDYEQYF; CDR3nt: TGCAGTGCGTATAGGGACTACGAGCAGTACTTC
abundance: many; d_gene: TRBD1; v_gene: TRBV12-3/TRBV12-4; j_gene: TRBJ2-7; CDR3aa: CASSRQGHEQYF; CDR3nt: TGTGCCAGCAGTCGACAGGGACACGAGCAGTACTTC
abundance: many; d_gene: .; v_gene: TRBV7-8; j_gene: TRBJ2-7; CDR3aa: CASSSFRDSYEQYF; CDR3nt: TGTGCCAGCAGCTCTTTTCGGGACTCCTACGAGCAGTACTTC
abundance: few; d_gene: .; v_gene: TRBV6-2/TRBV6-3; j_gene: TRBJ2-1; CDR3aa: CASDLSGHSWNEQFF; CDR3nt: TGTGCCAGCGATCTCTCGGGACACAGCTGGAATGAGCAGTTCTTC
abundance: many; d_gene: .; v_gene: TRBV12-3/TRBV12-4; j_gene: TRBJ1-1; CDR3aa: CASSFKRYTEAFF; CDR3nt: TGTGCCAGCAGTTTCAAACGATACACTGAAGCTTTCTTT
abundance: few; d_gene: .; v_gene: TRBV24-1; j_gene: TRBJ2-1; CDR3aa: CATSDTLRSNEQFF; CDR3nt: TGTGCCACCAGTGACACCCTACGAAGCAATGAGCAGTTCTTC
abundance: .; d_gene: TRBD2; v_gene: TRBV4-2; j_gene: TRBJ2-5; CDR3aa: CASSQDLAGQYQETQYF; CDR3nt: TGTGCCAGCAGCCAAGATCTAGCGGGGCAGTACCAAGAGACCCAGTACTTC
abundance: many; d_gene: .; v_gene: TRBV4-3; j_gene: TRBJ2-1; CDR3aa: CASSQAFSSSLSSYNEQFF; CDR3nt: TGCGCCAGCAGCCAAGCGTTTAGCAGCTCCCTGAGCTCCTACAATGAGCAGTTCTTC
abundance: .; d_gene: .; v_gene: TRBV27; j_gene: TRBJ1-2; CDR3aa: CASRPTRGRDYGYTF; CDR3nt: TGTGCCAGCAGACCTACGAGAGGGCGCGACTATGGCTACACCTTC
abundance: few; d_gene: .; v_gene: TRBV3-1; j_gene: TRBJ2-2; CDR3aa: CASSQAGITGELFF; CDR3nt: TGTGCCAGCAGCCAAGCGGGAATAACCGGGGAGCTGTTTTTT
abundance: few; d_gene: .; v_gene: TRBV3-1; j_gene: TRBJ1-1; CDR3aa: CASSQGSLGVSRAFF; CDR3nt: TGTGCCAGCAGCCAAGGTTCCCTCGGGGTCTCGAGAGCTTTCTTT
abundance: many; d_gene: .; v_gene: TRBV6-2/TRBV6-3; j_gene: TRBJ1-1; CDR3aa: CASSYSPEEMNTEAFF; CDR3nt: TGTGCCAGCAGTTACTCCCCAGAAGAAATGAACACTGAAGCTTTCTTT
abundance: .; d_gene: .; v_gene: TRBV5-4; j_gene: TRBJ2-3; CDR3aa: CASSLGGQDTDTQYF; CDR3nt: TGTGCCAGCAGCTTGGGGGGGCAAGACACAGATACGCAGTATTTT
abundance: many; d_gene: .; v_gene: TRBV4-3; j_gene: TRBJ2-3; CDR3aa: CASSQEPQRDTQYF; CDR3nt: TGCGCCAGCAGCCAAGAACCCCAGAGGGATACGCAGTATTTT
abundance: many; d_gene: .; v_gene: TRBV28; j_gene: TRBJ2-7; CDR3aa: CASSLSRTVAYEQYF; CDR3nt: TGTGCCAGCAGTTTGTCCCGGACGGTGGCCTACGAGCAGTACTTC
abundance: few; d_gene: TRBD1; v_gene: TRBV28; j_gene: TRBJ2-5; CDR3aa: CASSLDRASQETQYF; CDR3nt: TGTGCCAGCAGTTTAGACAGGGCATCGCAAGAGACCCAGTACTTC
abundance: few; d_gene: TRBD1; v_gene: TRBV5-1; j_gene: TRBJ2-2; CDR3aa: CATRDRDTGELFF; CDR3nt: TGCGCCACCCGGGACAGAGACACCGGGGAGCTGTTTTTT
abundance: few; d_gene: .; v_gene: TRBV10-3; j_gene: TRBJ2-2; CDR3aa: CAISHPGKNTGELFF; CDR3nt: TGTGCCATCAGTCATCCGGGAAAGAACACCGGGGAGCTGTTTTTT
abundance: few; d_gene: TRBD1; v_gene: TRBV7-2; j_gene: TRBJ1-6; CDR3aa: CASSAARGQGDSPLHF; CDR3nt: TGTGCCAGCAGCGCAGCCCGAGGACAGGGGGACTCACCCCTCCACTTT
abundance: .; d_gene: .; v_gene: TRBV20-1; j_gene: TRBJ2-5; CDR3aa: CSATPKGGTPQETQYF; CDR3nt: TGCAGTGCTACCCCGAAGGGCGGGACACCTCAAGAGACCCAGTACTTC
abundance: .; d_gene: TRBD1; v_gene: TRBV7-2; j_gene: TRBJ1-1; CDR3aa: CASSLGTGVNTEAFF; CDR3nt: TGTGCCAGCAGCTTAGGGACAGGCGTGAACACTGAAGCTTTCTTT
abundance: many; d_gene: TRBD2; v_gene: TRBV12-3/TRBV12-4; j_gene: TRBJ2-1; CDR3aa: CASSITSGRVGEQFF; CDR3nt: TGTGCCAGCAGTATAACTAGCGGGAGGGTCGGTGAGCAGTTCTTC
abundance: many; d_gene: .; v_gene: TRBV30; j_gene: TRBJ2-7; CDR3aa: CAWQPGLNEQYF; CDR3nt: TGTGCCTGGCAGCCGGGACTCAACGAGCAGTACTTC
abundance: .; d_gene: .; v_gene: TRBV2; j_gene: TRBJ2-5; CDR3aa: CASSEARGRETQYF; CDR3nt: TGTGCCAGCAGTGAAGCTCGGGGGCGAGAGACCCAGTACTTC
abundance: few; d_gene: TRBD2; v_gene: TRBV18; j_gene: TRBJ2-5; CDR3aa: CASSPLSQREGLETQYF; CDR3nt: TGTGCCAGCTCACCCTTATCCCAGCGGGAGGGCCTTGAGACCCAGTACTTC
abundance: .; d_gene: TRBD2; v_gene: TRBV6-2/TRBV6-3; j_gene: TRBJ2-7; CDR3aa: CASSAGGGLRSEQYF; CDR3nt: TGTGCCAGCAGTGCCGGGGGGGGCCTTCGTTCCGAGCAGTACTTC
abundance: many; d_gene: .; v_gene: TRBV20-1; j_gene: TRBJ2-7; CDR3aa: CSAIWDLEQYF; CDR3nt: TGCAGTGCTATTTGGGACCTCGAGCAGTACTTC
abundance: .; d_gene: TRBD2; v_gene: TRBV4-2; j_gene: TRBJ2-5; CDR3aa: CASSQEGLRGVGETQYF; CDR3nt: TGTGCCAGCAGCCAAGAGGGGCTGCGGGGGGTTGGGGAGACCCAGTACTTC
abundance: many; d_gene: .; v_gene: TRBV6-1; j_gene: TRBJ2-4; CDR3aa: CASSPTGTQTYLAKNIQYF; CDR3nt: TGTGCCAGCAGTCCTACCGGGACACAAACGTATCTAGCCAAAAACATTCAGTACTTC
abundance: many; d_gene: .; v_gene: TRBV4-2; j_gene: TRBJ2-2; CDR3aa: CASSQEMRAGELFF; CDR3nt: TGTGCCAGCAGCCAAGAAATGAGGGCCGGGGAGCTGTTTTTT
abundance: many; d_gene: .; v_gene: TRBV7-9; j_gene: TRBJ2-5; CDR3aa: CASAASISQETQYF; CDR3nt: TGTGCCAGCGCGGCCAGCATCTCCCAAGAGACCCAGTACTTC
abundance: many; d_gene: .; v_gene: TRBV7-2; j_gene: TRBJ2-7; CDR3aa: CASSLGGMGMVYEQYF; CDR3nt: TGTGCCAGCAGCTTAGGGGGGATGGGGATGGTCTACGAGCAGTACTTC
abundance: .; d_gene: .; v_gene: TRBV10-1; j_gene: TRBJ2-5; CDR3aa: CASSAQQHQETQYF; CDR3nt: TGCGCCAGCAGTGCCCAGCAGCACCAAGAGACCCAGTACTTC
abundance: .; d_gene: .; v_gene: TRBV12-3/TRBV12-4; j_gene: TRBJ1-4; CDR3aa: CASSLSADGGEKLFF; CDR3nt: TGTGCCAGCAGTTTATCGGCAGACGGGGGGGAAAAACTGTTTTTT
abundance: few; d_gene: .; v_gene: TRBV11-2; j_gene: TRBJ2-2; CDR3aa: CASSLRGGTGELFF; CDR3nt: TGTGCCAGCAGCTTACGAGGGGGAACCGGGGAGCTGTTTTTT